One and the same sample provided the 8 T cell receptor beta chains below, sequenced in a study of shared clonotypes between healthy human individuals (dated by TCRdb to 2018 to 2021). Library method: the immunoSEQ multiplex PCR assay. TCRdb re-hosts the immuneACCESS table, in-frame sequences only. Its copies lack some clones; in the studies checked, an unresolved V gene accounts for under half of them, and the cause for the rest is not known. Here the sample has 2 million to 2.5 million clones; approximately 90% occur a single time. Of the sample, about 0.36% falls within the top ten clones. Sample: naive CD4+ T cells from PBMCs. This specimen's cell subset or site label, interpreted: CD45RA+ positively selected. These receptors originate from a man younger than 30 in good health. Some clones in this sample may be carry-over from other donors' samples.

J is TRBJ2-3 and V is TRBV6-5; D uncertain. From germline, CDR1 is MNHEY and CDR2 SVGAGI. Trimming pared 4 bases from V and 0 bases from J, leaving 11 bases between. This CDR3 is 15 amino acids long. CDR3 nucleotides: TGTGCCAGCAGTTCGCTCATTCGGAGCACAGATACGCAGTATTTT. Its translation is CASSSLIRSTDTQYF.

The table lists this clone with a count of one. The V call is TRBV7-9, the J call TRBJ2-1, with TRBD1 as a possible D gene (5 bases). Germline V gene lookup returns CDR1 SEHNR and CDR2 FQNEAQ (reference sequence). The V end was cut by 2 bases, the J end by 7 bases, with 21 bases between. The CDR3 spans 17 residues. The DNA for the CDR3 is TGTGCCAGCAGCTTACCCCCCACAGGTATCATGCGAAATGAGCAGTTCTTC. Translated: CASSLPPTGIMRNEQFF.

The J gene is TRBJ1-2, the V gene TRBV5-4, with D perhaps matching TRBD1 (6 bases). Trimming stripped 2 bases from V and 4 bases from J, with 15 bases between. Germline V gene sequence: CDR1 SGHNT, CDR2 YYREEE (reference sequence). The CDR3 is 15 residues long. The CDR3 DNA follows: TGTGCCAGCAGCTTACAGGGAAACCCTGGCTATGGCTACACCTTC. Residues: CASSLQGNPGYGYTF.

The V gene is TRBV6-5, the J gene TRBJ1-2, with a tentative D call TRBD1 (5 bases). This CDR3 spans 14 amino acids. V lost 0 bases to trimming and J lost 4 bases, with 9 bases between them. CDR1 is MNHEY and CDR2 is SVGAGI in the germline V gene. The CDR3 DNA follows: TGTGCCAGCAGTTACTCGGGGGAATTCTATGGCTACACCTTC. Translating gives CASSYSGEFYGYTF.

The rearrangement joins TRBV19 to TRBJ2-5, with 9 positions matching TRBD1. Trimming took 8 bases from V and 4 from J; bases not matched to a gene: 5. Germline CDR1 LNHDA, CDR2 SQIVND (reference sequence). The CDR3 extends over 13 amino acids. DNA of the CDR3: TGTGCCAGTGGACAGGGGAGGGGAGAGACCCAGTACTTC. Protein: CASGQGRGETQYF.

The rearrangement links TRBV27 to TRBJ2-5, with TRBD2 matching over 10 bases. Germline V gene lookup returns CDR1 MNHEY and CDR2 SMNVEV (reference sequence). V lost 6 bases, J lost 5 bases, and 9 bases stayed unmatched. The CDR3 extends over 15 amino acids. In DNA form, the CDR3 reads TGTGCCAGCAGCGAAAGACTAGCGGGTTGGGAGACCCAGTACTTC. Protein sequence: CASSERLAGWETQYF.

A few counts support this clone. This sample also contains other DNA sequences that code for the same CDR3. V is TRBV10-3 and J is TRBJ1-2; possibly TRBD1 for D (6 bases). The CDR3 is 14 residues long. Trimming took 0 bases from V and 2 from J, leaving 7 bases between them. Germline CDR1 ENHRY, CDR2 SYGVKD. This chain's CDR3 is CAISESTGNYGYTF. CDR3 nucleotide sequence: TGTGCCATCAGTGAGTCCACAGGGAACTATGGCTACACCTTC.

This clone was recorded only once. This chain uses TRBV18 with TRBJ1-1; tentative D call: TRBD1 (5 bases). CDR1 is KGHSH and CDR2 is LQKENI in the germline V gene. The CDR3 is 15 amino acids. Trimming removed 3 bases at V and 5 bases at J, with 16 bases between. The CDR3 region has the DNA TGTGCCAGCTCACCTCTATTGGGGCCCGGGACTGAAGCTTTCTTT. Protein: CASSPLLGPGTEAFF.